The 13 T cell receptor beta chains given below trace back to one sample, sequenced in a study of PD-L1 blockade in urothelial cancer. Here immunoSEQ multiplex PCR was the method, and the copy in TCRdb shows in-frame clones only, minus some. The sample carries approximately 100,000 clones, under 85% recorded once. Material: PBMCs, obtained around atezolizumab (anti-PD-L1) treatment. These receptors were taken from a man in his fifties with urothelial cancer.

The rearrangement links TRBV5-4 to TRBJ2-7, with D maybe TRBD1 (5 bases). With 2 bases removed from V and 0 bases from J, the gap between germline ends came to 12 bases. The CDR3 has 15 amino acids. The germline V gene has CDR1 SGHNT and CDR2 YYREEE (reference sequence). The DNA for the CDR3 is TGTGCCAGCAGCTTAGTAGGGGCGAGCTCCTACGAGCAGTACTTC. Its protein is CASSLVGASSYEQYF.

The chain couples TRBV4-2 to TRBJ1-1; weak D call: TRBD1 (5 bases). Germline V gene lookup returns CDR1 LGHNA and CDR2 YNFKEQ. The V gene lost 0 bases and the J gene lost 6 bases, with 11 bases spanning the gap. The CDR3 extends over 14 amino acids. CDR3 nucleotides: TGTGCCAGCAGCCAAGATCCGCGGGACGCTGAAGCTTTCTTT. Translated, it gives CASSQDPRDAEAFF.

The chain joins TRBV27 to TRBJ1-4; D ambiguous. Trimming removed 7 bases at V and 7 bases at J, with 16 bases between. Germline CDR1 reads MNHEY; CDR2 reads SMNVEV (reference sequence). The length of the CDR3 is 14 residues. The CDR3 DNA reads as TGTGCCAGCATGGCCGACCGGAGAGGTGAAAAACTGTTTTTT. Translated, it gives CASMADRRGEKLFF.

The J gene is TRBJ2-2, the V gene TRBV10-3, with TRBD1 matching over 9 bases. Losses at the gene ends were 9 bases for V and 0 bases for J; bases not matched to a gene: 5. The CDR3 runs to 15 residues. Germline V gene lookup returns CDR1 ENHRY and CDR2 SYGVKD. The CDR3 loop is CAMSTGGANTGELFF. CDR3 DNA sequence: TGTGCCATGTCCACAGGGGGCGCGAACACCGGGGAGCTGTTTTTT.

The chain joins TRBV15 to TRBJ2-1; the D is unclear. Germline values: CDR1 LNHNV, CDR2 YYDKDF (reference sequence). Between the trimmed V and J ends, which lost 0 bases and 7 bases, there was a span of 16 bases. The CDR3 spans 16 residues. CDR3 in amino acids: CATSRDWFERANEQFF. Written as DNA, the CDR3 is TGTGCCACCAGCAGAGATTGGTTCGAGAGAGCGAATGAGCAGTTCTTC.

The V call is TRBV27, the J call TRBJ2-5; a possible D gene is TRBD1 (5 bases). Germline CDR1 MNHEY, CDR2 SMNVEV (reference sequence). The CDR3 is made up of 15 amino acids. V lost 2 bases and J lost 5, with 15 bases in between. The CDR3 protein is CASSLKGLVGETQYF. The CDR3 coding sequence is TGTGCCAGCAGTTTAAAGGGGCTAGTAGGGGAGACCCAGTACTTC.

The chain's CDR3 is CASSLGRDSTDTQYF. The DNA for the CDR3 is TGCGCCAGCAGCTTGGGGCGGGATAGCACAGATACGCAGTATTTT. The chain carries TRBV5-1 and TRBJ2-3; D may be TRBD2 (6 bases). CDR3 size: 15 residues. Looked up from germline, CDR1 is SGHRS and CDR2 is YFSETQ. The V and J ends lost 0 bases and 0 bases respectively, with 8 bases between them.

This clone appeared a few times. V usage is TRBV2 and J usage is TRBJ1-2; 8 bases are shared with TRBD1. Looked up from germline, CDR1 is SNHLY and CDR2 is FYNNEI. V lost 6 bases and J lost 2; bases outside the gene matches: 17. This CDR3 comprises 18 residues. CDR3 region: CASRGRQQGQENNYGYTF. CDR3 nucleotides: TGTGCCAGCAGAGGACGGCAACAGGGACAGGAAAACAACTATGGCTACACCTTC.

The chain employs TRBV27 and TRBJ2-7, with 11 bases aligning to TRBD2. Per germline, CDR1 MNHEY and CDR2 SMNVEV (reference sequence). Unmatched junction bases numbered 2, after V lost 6 bases and J lost 1 base. The CDR3 has 14 amino acids. Written as DNA, the CDR3 is TGTGCCAGCAGCTGGACTAGCGGGTCCTACGAGCAGTACTTC. Residues: CASSWTSGSYEQYF.

V and J are TRBV4-1 and TRBJ2-1; maybe TRBD2 (6 bases). The CDR3 consists of 16 residues. CDR1 is MGHRA and CDR2 is YSYEKL in the germline V gene. V lost 0 bases and J 1 base, leaving 10 bases between the germline ends. This CDR3 is CASSQESGVSYNEQFF. The CDR3 DNA is TGCGCCAGCAGCCAAGAATCGGGGGTATCCTACAATGAGCAGTTCTTC.

V is TRBV7-2 and J is TRBJ1-3; TRBD1 is a possible D gene (5 bases). CDR3 size: 17 residues. In germline, CDR1 is SGHTA, CDR2 FQGNSA. The ends were cut back, 2 bases at V and 2 bases at J, with 16 bases in the middle. CDR3 sequence reads: CASSLPGGVATGNTIYF. The CDR3 nucleotides read TGTGCCAGCAGCTTACCCGGGGGGGTGGCCACTGGAAACACCATATATTTT.

Comments on this clone: The same CDR3 arises from other DNA sequences in this sample as well. The J gene is TRBJ1-5, the V gene TRBV4-1; D might be TRBD1 (6 bases). The germline V and J ends were trimmed by 4 bases and 3 bases, with 13 bases remaining between them. Germline V gives CDR1 MGHRA, CDR2 YSYEKL. This CDR3 is built from 15 residues. Here the CDR3 reads CASSRNTGFNQPQHF. The DNA of the CDR3 is TGCGCCAGCAGCCGTAACACAGGGTTCAATCAGCCCCAGCATTTT.

The genes are TRBV7-2 and TRBJ2-3, with D tentatively TRBD1 (7 bases). The CDR3 runs 16 residues. Germline-derived CDR1 and CDR2 are SGHTA and FQGNSA. V was cut by 1 base and J by 5 bases, with 16 bases left in between. CDR3 loop: CASSLEPGGRRDTQYF. In DNA, the CDR3 is TGTGCCAGCAGCTTAGAACCAGGGGGGCGTAGAGATACGCAGTATTTT.